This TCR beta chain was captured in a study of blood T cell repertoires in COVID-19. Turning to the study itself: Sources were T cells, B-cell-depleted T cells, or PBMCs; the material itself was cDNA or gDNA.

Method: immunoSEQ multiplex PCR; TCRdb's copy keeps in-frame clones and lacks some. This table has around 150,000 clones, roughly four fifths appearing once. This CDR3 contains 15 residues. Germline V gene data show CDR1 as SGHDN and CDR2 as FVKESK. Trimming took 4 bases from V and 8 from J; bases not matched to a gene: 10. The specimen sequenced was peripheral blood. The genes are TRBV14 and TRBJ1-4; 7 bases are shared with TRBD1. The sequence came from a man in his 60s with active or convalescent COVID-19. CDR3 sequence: CASSPGTAAGEKLFF. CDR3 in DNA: TGTGCCAGCAGCCCCGGGACAGCCGCGGGGGAAAAACTGTTTTTT.